The 7 T cell receptor beta chains reported below all come from one sample, sequenced in a study of low-dose radiotherapy and immunotherapy resistance in tumors. The time point: after trial treatment. Treatment meaning: LDRT plus nivolumab, ipilimumab, low-dose cyclophosphamide and aspirin (RACIN trial). With TRAV- and TRBV-specific primers, first-strand cDNA was made, covering the alpha and beta chains. Amplification, which lasted 20 PCR cycles, used a constant-region primer and V-primer adapter to amplify TCRs. Each CDR3 protein gets one entry after TCRdb re-called the reads with MiXCR. The sample carries about 44,000 distinct CDR3 sequences, less than 30% recorded once. Source: PBMCs, taken after low-dose radiotherapy plus immunotherapy. These receptors were taken from a male donor with prostate cancer.

At least ten counts were recorded for this clonotype. Relative to the germline gene, one junction end is altered; a read error may explain this. The rearrangement uses TRBV5-3 and TRBJ2-1; the match to TRBD2 covers 8 bases. TRBV5-3 is noted as an ORF with a role that remains uncertain. This CDR3 comprises 16 residues. CDR3 amino acids: CASSLARGETYNEQFF. The CDR3 DNA is TGTGCCAGCAGCTTAGCGCGGGGGGAGACCTACAATGAGCAGTTCTTC.

This clonotype was recorded at least ten times. The chain employs TRBV2 and TRBJ1-6, with TRBD1 identical over 7 bases. Per germline, CDR1 SNHLY and CDR2 FYNNEI. The CDR3 spans 16 residues. After removal of 6 bases from V and 6 bases from J, the junction contained 11 bases not matched to a gene. The CDR3: CASRTGTARSNSPLHF. Here the CDR3 DNA reads TGTGCCAGCAGGACCGGGACAGCTCGGAGTAATTCACCCCTCCACTTT.

In its sample, this clonotype was seen many times. The chain recombines TRBV20-1 with TRBJ2-3; 10 nucleotides line up with TRBD1. Germline V CDR1 and CDR2: DFQATT, SNEGSKA (reference sequence). This CDR3 is built from 16 residues. The V and J ends lost 1 base and 5 bases, in that order; junction bases with no gene match: 9. DNA for the CDR3: TGCAGTGCTAGAGTCACCGGGACAGGGGTTTTAGATACGCAGTATTTT. This codes for CSARVTGTGVLDTQYF.

The chain recombines TRBV11-2 with TRBJ2-7, with D tentatively TRBD1 (6 bases). Trimming removed 5 bases from V and 1 base from J, with 18 bases in between. This CDR3 is built from 16 residues. CDR1 and CDR2 from the germline V gene are SGHAT and FQNNGV. The chain's CDR3 is CASSPHTGISSYEQYF. As DNA, the CDR3 is TGTGCCAGCAGCCCTCATACAGGGATTAGTTCCTACGAGCAGTACTTC.

This clonotype was detected once. This is likely an artifact of a read error, given a far larger clone one base away. V usage is TRBV12-3 or TRBV12-4 and J usage is TRBJ2-2; unclear D gene. The CDR3 contains 17 residues. With 5 bases removed from V and 1 base from J, the gap between germline ends came to 17 bases. The CDR3 DNA sequence: TGTGCCAGCAGTGAAAAGCCCCGGGTAGGGAACACCGGGGAGCTGTTTTTT. It translates to CASSEKPRVGNTGELFF.

In this sample, this clonotype turned up a few times. This rearrangement joins TRBV6-2 or TRBV6-3 to TRBJ2-7; the match to TRBD1 covers 9 bases. Trimming at V came to 8 bases and at J to 6 bases, leaving 8 bases not matched to a gene. The germline gives CDR1 MNHEY, CDR2 SVGEGT. This CDR3 is built from 13 residues. This CDR3 reads CASRATGGSEQYF. In nucleotides, the CDR3 is TGTGCCAGCCGGGCGACAGGGGGATCCGAGCAGTACTTC.

This chain links TRBV7-8 with TRBJ2-1, with TRBD2 matching over 10 bases. Looked up from germline, CDR1 is SGHVS and CDR2 is FQNEAQ. J gave up 0 bases and V 1 base, and 12 bases lay outside the gene matches. This CDR3 is built from 20 residues. The DNA of the CDR3 is TGTGCCAGCAGCTTAGGGTTCAGGCTAGCGGGAGTCCCCTCCTACAATGAGCAGTTCTTC. Its translation is CASSLGFRLAGVPSYNEQFF.